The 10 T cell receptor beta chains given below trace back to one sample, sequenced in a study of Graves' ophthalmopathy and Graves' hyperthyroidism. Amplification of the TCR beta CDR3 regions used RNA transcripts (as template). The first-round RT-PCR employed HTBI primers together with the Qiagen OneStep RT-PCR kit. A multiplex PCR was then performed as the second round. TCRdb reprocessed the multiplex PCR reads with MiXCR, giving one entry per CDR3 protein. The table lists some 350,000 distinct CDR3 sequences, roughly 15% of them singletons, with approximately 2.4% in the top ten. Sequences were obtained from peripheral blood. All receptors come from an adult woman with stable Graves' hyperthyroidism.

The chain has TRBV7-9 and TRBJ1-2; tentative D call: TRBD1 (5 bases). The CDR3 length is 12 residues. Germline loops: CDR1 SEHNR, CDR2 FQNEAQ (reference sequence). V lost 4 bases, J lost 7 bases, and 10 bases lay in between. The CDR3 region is CASSSQGFGYTF. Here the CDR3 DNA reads TGTGCCAGCAGCTCCCAGGGATTTGGCTACACCTTC.

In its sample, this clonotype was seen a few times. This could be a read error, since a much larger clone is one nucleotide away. CDR3 region: CASSPAQMTSHQKTQYF. The CDR3, as DNA: TGTGCCAGCTCACCAGCCCAAATGACTAGCCACCAAAAGACCCAGTACTTC. The V gene is TRBV18, the J gene TRBJ2-5; 7 bases are a match to TRBD2. Germline loops: CDR1 KGHSH, CDR2 LQKENI. This CDR3 contains 17 residues.

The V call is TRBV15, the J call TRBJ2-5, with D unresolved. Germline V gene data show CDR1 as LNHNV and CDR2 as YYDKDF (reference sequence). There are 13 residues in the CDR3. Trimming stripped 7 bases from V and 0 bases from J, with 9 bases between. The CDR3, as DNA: TGTGCCACCAATTATGGGTACCAAGAGACCCAGTACTTC. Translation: CATNYGYQETQYF.

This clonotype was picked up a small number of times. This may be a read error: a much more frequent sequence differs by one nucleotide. The CDR3 sequence is CVSTSPWSDTGELFF. The CDR3 DNA is TGTGTCAGCACCTCCCCCTGGTCAGACACCGGGGAGCTGTTTTTT. The rearrangement uses TRBV28 and TRBJ2-2; D remains ambiguous. The germline V gene has CDR1 MDHEN and CDR2 SYDVKM. There are 15 residues in the CDR3.

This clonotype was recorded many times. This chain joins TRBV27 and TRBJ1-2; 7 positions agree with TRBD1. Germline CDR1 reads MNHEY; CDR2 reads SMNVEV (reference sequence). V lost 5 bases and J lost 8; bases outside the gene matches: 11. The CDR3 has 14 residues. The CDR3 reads CASSPATGTWGYTF. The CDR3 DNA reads TGTGCCAGCAGTCCGGCGACAGGGACGTGGGGCTACACCTTC.

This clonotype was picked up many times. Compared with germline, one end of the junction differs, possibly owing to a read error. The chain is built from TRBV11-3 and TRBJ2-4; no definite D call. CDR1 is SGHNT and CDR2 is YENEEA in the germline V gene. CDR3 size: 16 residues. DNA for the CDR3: TGTGCCAGCAGCTTAGATCGACGGGTAGCCAAAAACATTAAGTACTTC. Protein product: CASSLDRRVAKNIKYF.

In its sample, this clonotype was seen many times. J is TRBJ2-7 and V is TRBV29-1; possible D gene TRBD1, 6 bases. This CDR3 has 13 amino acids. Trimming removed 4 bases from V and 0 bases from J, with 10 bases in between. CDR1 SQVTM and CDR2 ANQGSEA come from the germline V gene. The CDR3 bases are TGCAGCGTTGTTGGCAGGGGCTCCTACGAGCAGTACTTC. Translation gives CSVVGRGSYEQYF.

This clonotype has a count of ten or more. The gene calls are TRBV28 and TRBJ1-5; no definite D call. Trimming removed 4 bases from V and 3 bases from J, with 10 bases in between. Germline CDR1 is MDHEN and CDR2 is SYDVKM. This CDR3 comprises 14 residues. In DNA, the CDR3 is TGTGCCAGCAGTTGGGCAGGCGCCAATCAGCCCCAGCATTTT. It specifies CASSWAGANQPQHF.

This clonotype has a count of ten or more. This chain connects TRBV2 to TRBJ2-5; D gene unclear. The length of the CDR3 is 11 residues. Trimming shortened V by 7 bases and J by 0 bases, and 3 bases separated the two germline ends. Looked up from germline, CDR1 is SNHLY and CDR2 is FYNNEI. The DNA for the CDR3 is TGTGCCAGCAAATACCAAGAGACCCAGTACTTC. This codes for CASKYQETQYF.

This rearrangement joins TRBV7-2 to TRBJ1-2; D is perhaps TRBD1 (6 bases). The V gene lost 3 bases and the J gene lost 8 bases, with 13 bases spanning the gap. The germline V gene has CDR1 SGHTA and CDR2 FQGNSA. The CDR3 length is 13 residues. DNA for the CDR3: TGTGCCAGCAGCTTTTGGACAGAAGACGGCTACACCTTC. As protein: CASSFWTEDGYTF.